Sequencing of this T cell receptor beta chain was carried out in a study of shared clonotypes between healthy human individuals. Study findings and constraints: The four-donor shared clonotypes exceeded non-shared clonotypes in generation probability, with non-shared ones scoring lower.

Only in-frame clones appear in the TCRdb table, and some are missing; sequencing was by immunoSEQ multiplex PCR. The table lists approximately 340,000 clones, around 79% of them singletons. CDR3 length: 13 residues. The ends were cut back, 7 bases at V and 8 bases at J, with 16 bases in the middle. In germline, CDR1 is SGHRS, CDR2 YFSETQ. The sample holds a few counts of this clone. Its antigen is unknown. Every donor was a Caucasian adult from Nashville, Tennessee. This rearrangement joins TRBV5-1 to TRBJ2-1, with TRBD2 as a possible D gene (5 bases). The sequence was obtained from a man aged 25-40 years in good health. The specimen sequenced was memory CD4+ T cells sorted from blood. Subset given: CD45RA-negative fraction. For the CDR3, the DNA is TGCGCCAGCGGAGTGACCGGGAAGGATGAGCAGTTCTTC. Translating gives CASGVTGKDEQFF.